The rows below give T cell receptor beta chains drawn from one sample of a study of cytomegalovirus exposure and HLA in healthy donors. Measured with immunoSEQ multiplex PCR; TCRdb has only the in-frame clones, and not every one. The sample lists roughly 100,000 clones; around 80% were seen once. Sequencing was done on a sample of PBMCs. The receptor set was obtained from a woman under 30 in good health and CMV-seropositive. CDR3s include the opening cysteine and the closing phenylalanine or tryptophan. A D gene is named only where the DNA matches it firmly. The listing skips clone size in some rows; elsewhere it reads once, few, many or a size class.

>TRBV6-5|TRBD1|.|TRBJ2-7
TGTGCCAGCAGTTCGACAGGGGTCGAGCAGTACTTC
CASSSTGVEQYF
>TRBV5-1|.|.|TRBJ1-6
TGCGCCAGCTCAACAGGGTTACGGTCACCCCTCCACTTT
CASSTGLRSPLHF
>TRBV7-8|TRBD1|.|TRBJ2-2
TGTGCCAGCACCCCAGACAGGGTCGCCCCCAGCGGGGAGCTGTTTTTT
CASTPDRVAPSGELFF
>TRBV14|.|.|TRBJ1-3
TGTGCCAGCAGCCGACAGGTCTCTGGAAACACCATATATTTT
CASSRQVSGNTIYF
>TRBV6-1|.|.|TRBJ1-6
TGTGCCAGCAGTGGTGCGGGCAACTCACCCCTCCACTTT
CASSGAGNSPLHF
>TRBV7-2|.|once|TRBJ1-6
TGTGCCAGCAGCTTCGCCAGACAGACAGCTAGTTATAATTCACCCCTCCACTTT
CASSFARQTASYNSPLHF
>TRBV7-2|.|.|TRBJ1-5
TGTGCCAGCAGCTTAGGAGTTGGTCAGCCCCAGCATTTT
CASSLGVGQPQHF
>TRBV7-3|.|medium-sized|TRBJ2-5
TGTGCCAGCAGCCCAACGGGACTCCAAGAGACCCAGTACTTC
CASSPTGLQETQYF
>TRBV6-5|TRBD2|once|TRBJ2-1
TGTGCCAGCAGCCCGTCTAGCGGGGGATTCAATGAGCAGTTCTTC
CASSPSSGGFNEQFF
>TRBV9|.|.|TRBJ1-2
TGTGCCAGCAGCACCAGGGAAGTTGGTGGCTACACCTTC
CASSTREVGGYTF
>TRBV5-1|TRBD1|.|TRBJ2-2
TGCGCCAGCAGCTCCGGACAGGGGGACACCGGGGAGCTGTTTTTT
CASSSGQGDTGELFF
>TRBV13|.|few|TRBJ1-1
TGTGCCAGCAGCTTAAGAGGACAACCCTCTGAAGCTTTCTTT
CASSLRGQPSEAFF
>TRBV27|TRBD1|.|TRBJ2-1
TGTGCCAGCAGGGGGACAGGGACTGAGCAGTTCTTC
CASRGTGTEQFF
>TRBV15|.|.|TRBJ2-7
TGTGCCACCAGCAGAGAGGGGGGTTTCAGCTCCTACGAGCAGTACTTC
CATSREGGFSSYEQYF
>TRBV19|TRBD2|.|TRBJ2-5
TGTGCCACTAGGCAGGGGACTAGGGAGACCCAGTACTTC
CATRQGTRETQYF
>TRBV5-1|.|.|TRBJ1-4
TGCGCCAGCAGCTTGGCCGGGATCGCTAATGAAAAACTGTTTTTT
CASSLAGIANEKLFF
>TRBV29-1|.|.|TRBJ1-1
TGCAGCGTGGGATTCCGGGGCACTGAAGCTTTCTTT
CSVGFRGTEAFF
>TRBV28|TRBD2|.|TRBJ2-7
TGTGCCAGCAGTTCATTAGCGGGAGGGGCGTCCTACGAGCAGTACTTC
CASSSLAGGASYEQYF
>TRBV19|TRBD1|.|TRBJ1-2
TGTGCCAGTAGTCAACTAGGACAGGCGATTACTTATGGCTACACCTTC
CASSQLGQAITYGYTF
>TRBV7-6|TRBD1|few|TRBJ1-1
TGTGCCAGCAGCCTCCGACCAGGACAGGGCGAGAACACTGAAGCTTTCTTT
CASSLRPGQGENTEAFF
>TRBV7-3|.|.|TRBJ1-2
TGTGCCAGCAGCTTGGGAGGGAACTATGGCTACACCTTC
CASSLGGNYGYTF
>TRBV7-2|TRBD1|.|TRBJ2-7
TGTGCCAGCAGCTTACAGTCGGGACAGGGCCACGAGCAGTACTTC
CASSLQSGQGHEQYF
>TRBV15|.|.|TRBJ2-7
TGTGCCACCAGCGCTCAGGGCGTCTCATACGAGCAGTACTTC
CATSAQGVSYEQYF
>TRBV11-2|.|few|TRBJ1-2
TGTGCCAGCAGCACCCCACGGGGGTACCAGGGAGGCTACACCTTC
CASSTPRGYQGGYTF
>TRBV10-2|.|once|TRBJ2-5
TGCGCCAGCAGTGAGATAGGGGGCCAAGAGACCCAGTACTTC
CASSEIGGQETQYF
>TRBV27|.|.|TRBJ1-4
TGTGCCAGCAGTTTCTACTCCCAAAATGAAAAACTGTTTTTT
CASSFYSQNEKLFF
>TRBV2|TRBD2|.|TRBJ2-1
TGTGCCAGCAGTGAGACGACTAGCGGGTTTTACAATGAGCAGTTCTTC
CASSETTSGFYNEQFF
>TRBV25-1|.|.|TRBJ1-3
TGTGCCAGCAGTGAATTGGGGAGGGGTGAAGGAAACACCATATATTTT
CASSELGRGEGNTIYF
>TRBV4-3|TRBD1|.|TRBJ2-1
TGCGCCAGCACCTTCCCCCACAGGGGGTCTTACAATGAGCAGTTCTTC
CASTFPHRGSYNEQFF
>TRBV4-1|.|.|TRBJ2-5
TGCGCCAGCAGCCAAGAAATGGGACTGGGGGGGCGAGAGACCCAGTACTTC
CASSQEMGLGGRETQYF
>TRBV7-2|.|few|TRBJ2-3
TGTGCCAGCAGGGCCACTACGCAGTATTTT
CASRATTQYF